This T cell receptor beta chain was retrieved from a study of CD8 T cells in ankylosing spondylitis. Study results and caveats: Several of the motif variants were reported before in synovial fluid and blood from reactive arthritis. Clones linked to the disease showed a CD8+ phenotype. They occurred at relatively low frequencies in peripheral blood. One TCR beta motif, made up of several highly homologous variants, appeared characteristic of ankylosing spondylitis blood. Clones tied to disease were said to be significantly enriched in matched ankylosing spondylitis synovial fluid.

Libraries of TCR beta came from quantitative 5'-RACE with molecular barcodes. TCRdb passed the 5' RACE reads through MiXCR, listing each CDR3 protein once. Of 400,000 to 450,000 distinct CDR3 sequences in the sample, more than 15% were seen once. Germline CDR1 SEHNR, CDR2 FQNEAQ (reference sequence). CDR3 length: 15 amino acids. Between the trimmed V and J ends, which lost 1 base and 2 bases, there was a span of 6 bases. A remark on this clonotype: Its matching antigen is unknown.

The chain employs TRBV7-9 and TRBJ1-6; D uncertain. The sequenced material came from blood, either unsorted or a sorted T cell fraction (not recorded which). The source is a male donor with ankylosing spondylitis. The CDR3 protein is CASSLDEAYNSPLHF. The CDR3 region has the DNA TGTGCCAGCAGCTTAGATGAGGCCTATAATTCACCCCTCCACTTT.